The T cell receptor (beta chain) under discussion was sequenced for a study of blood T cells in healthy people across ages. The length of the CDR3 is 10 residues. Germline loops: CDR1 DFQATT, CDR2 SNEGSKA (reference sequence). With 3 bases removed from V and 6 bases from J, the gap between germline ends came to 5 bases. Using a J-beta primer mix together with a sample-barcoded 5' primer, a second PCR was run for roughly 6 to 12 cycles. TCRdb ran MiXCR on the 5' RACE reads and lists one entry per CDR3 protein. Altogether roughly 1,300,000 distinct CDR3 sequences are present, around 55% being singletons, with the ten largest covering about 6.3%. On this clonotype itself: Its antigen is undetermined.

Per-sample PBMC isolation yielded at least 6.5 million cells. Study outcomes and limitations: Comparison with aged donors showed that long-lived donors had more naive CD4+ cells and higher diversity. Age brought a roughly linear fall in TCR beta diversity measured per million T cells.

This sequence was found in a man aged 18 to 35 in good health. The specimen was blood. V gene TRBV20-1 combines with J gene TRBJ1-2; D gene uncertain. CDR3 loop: CSASLNGYTF. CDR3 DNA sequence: TGCAGTGCTAGTTTGAATGGCTACACCTTC.